These 8 T cell receptor beta chains originate from one sample sequenced in a study of OX40 agonist ivuxolimab in advanced cancers. Generated by immunoSEQ multiplex PCR, the TCRdb table keeps only in-frame clones and is missing some. The sample records approximately 90,000 clones, around nine tenths being singletons. The sequenced sample was CD4+ or CD8+ T cells sorted from blood, obtained in a trial of the OX40 agonist ivuxolimab. These receptor sequences come from an adult with an advanced solid tumor such as melanoma, head and neck, liver or kidney cancer.

This sequence joins TRBV7-9 and TRBJ1-5, with 7 bases aligning to TRBD1. The germline V gene encodes CDR1 SEHNR and CDR2 FQNEAQ (reference sequence). The CDR3 is 13 amino acids. V was clipped by 5 bases and J by 5 bases; unmatched bases: 3. CDR3 sequence reads: CASSRDSDQPQHF. The DNA of the CDR3 is TGTGCCAGCAGCCGGGACAGTGATCAGCCCCAGCATTTT.

The chain recombines TRBV2 with TRBJ2-1; a weak D match, TRBD2 (6 bases). V lost 6 bases, J lost 2 bases, and 14 bases lay in between. CDR1 SNHLY and CDR2 FYNNEI come from the germline V gene. CDR3 length equals 15 residues. The DNA for the CDR3 is TGTGCCAGCAGCCCGACTAGAGTCCCCTACAATGAGCAGTTCTTC. It specifies CASSPTRVPYNEQFF. Complete variable domain (other parts from reference TRBV2 and TRBJ2-1): EPEVTQTPSHQVTQMGQEVILRCVPISNHLYFYWYRQILGQKVEFLVSFYNNEISEKSEIFDDQFSVERPDGSNFTLKIRSTKLEDSAMYFCASSPTRVPYNEQFFGPGTRLTVL.

The CDR3: CAWSVGGVVYEQYF. The CDR3 DNA sequence: TGTGCCTGGAGTGTTGGGGGAGTCGTTTACGAGCAGTACTTC. V is TRBV30 and J is TRBJ2-7; D is tentatively TRBD1 or TRBD2 (5 bases each). Trimming took 0 bases from V and 4 from J, leaving 13 bases between them. The CDR3 length is 14 residues. Per germline, CDR1 GTSNPN and CDR2 SVGIG (reference sequence).

This chain connects TRBV6-5 to TRBJ2-5; the D call may be TRBD1 or TRBD2 (5 bases each). The CDR3 totals 16 residues. Per the germline V gene, CDR1 is MNHEY and CDR2 is SVGAGI. Trimming shortened V by 0 bases and J by 2 bases, and 13 bases separated the two germline ends. The CDR3: CASSYSGARVQETQYF. DNA of the CDR3: TGTGCCAGCAGTTACTCCGGGGCCCGAGTTCAAGAGACCCAGTACTTC.

This clone was found once. The rearrangement joins TRBV18 to TRBJ2-3, with a possible D match to TRBD2 (5 bases). The CDR3 loop spans 14 amino acids. Germline V CDR1 and CDR2: KGHSH, LQKENI. V gave up 5 bases and J gave up 2 bases, with 11 bases separating them. This CDR3 reads CASSVREFTDTQYF. The CDR3 DNA reads as TGTGCCAGCTCAGTAAGGGAGTTCACAGATACGCAGTATTTT.

The V call is TRBV9, the J call TRBJ2-5; TRBD1 is a possible D gene (6 bases). This CDR3 is 15 amino acids long. Germline V gives CDR1 SGDLS, CDR2 YYNGEE. Trimming pared 0 bases from V and 5 bases from J, leaving 14 bases between. The CDR3 nucleotides read TGTGCCAGCAGCGTAGGGACAGTGAGAGGGGAGACCCAGTACTTC. Protein product: CASSVGTVRGETQYF.

The gene calls are TRBV9 and TRBJ1-1; TRBD1 matches 8 bases. The CDR3 totals 16 residues. Germline-derived CDR1 and CDR2 are SGDLS and YYNGEE. The junction had 11 bases not matched to a gene; V was cut back by 4 bases and J by 3 bases. CDR3 nucleotide sequence: TGTGCCAGCAGCCCACGACAGGGGAGGGAGGACACTGAAGCTTTCTTT. It translates to CASSPRQGREDTEAFF.

V usage is TRBV27 and J usage is TRBJ1-2; D gene uncertain. Germline CDR1 and CDR2: MNHEY and SMNVEV (reference sequence). The V end lost 3 bases, the J end lost 5 bases, and 13 bases lay between the germline ends. The CDR3 runs to 14 residues. DNA for the CDR3: TGTGCCAGCAGTTTCCAGTACAGTAATTATGGCTACACCTTC. Its translation is CASSFQYSNYGYTF.